What follows are 25 T cell receptor beta chains derived from one specimen sequenced in a study of sequential checkpoint blockade in melanoma. Here immunoSEQ multiplex PCR was the method, and the copy in TCRdb shows in-frame clones only, minus some. The sample contains about 32,000 clones, roughly 84% of which appear only once. Treatment reported: randomized to nivolumab then ipilimumab (arm A) or the reverse (arm B). Sequenced material: CD8+ T cells sorted from blood (inferred from file names), taken from a patient given nivolumab and ipilimumab in sequence. These receptor sequences come from a human donor with melanoma.

This CDR3 is CASSPPGTGTEAFF. The CDR3 DNA is TGCGCCAGCAGCCCCCCCGGGACAGGGACTGAAGCTTTCTTT. The chain employs TRBV5-1 and TRBJ1-1; 9 bases agree with TRBD1. This CDR3 has 14 residues. CDR1 is SGHRS, CDR2 YFSETQ, per germline. Trimming at V came to 4 bases and at J to 5 bases, leaving 6 bases not matched to a gene.

This clone was seen once. The chain links TRBV28 to TRBJ1-1; D uncertain. V lost 3 bases and J lost 1, with 12 bases in between. The CDR3 runs to 15 residues. Looked up from germline, CDR1 is MDHEN and CDR2 is SYDVKM. CDR3 sequence reads: CASSFQDGGNTEAFF. The CDR3 DNA reads as TGTGCCAGCAGTTTCCAGGATGGAGGGAACACTGAAGCTTTCTTT. The full variable domain, in which reference TRBV28 and TRBJ1-1 provide the parts outside the CDR3, is DVKVTQSSRYLVKRTGEKVFLECVQDMDHENMFWYRQDPGLGLRLIYFSYDVKMKEKGDIPEGYSVSREKKERFSLILESASTNQTSMYLCASSFQDGGNTEAFFGQGTRLTVV.

The V call is TRBV5-1, the J call TRBJ2-1; TRBD2 matches 7 bases. The germline gives CDR1 SGHRS, CDR2 YFSETQ. The CDR3 runs to 15 residues. Trimming at V came to 1 base and at J to 3 bases, leaving 4 bases not matched to a gene. CDR3 amino acids: CASSLNPSGYNEQFF. The CDR3 region has the DNA TGCGCCAGCAGCTTGAATCCTAGCGGCTACAATGAGCAGTTCTTC.

This chain uses TRBV27 with TRBJ2-7; TRBD1 aligns across 8 bases. The V gene's germline CDR1 is MNHEY and CDR2 SMNVEV (reference sequence). The CDR3 is 15 amino acids. The junction had 6 bases not matched to a gene; V was cut back by 5 bases and J by 0 bases. CDR3 DNA: TGTGCCAGCAGTACCTGGACAGGGCTCTCCTACGAGCAGTACTTC. Amino acids: CASSTWTGLSYEQYF.

V gene TRBV7-9 combines with J gene TRBJ2-7; tentatively, D is TRBD1 (6 bases). V shed 1 base and J shed 3 bases, with 16 bases lying between them. The CDR3 runs to 16 residues. Germline V CDR1 and CDR2: SEHNR, FQNEAQ (reference sequence). DNA for the CDR3: TGTGCCAGCAGCTTAGTTGGCAGGGGAACCCTCTACGAGCAGTACTTC. Encoded protein: CASSLVGRGTLYEQYF.

This sequence joins TRBV5-6 and TRBJ2-7; D not resolved. V dropped 2 bases and J dropped 2 bases, with 11 bases sitting between them. CDR3 length: 14 amino acids. Germline V gene lookup returns CDR1 SGHDT and CDR2 YYEEEE. The CDR3 sequence is CASSFGSTTYEQYF. CDR3 DNA sequence: TGTGCCAGCAGCTTCGGGTCCACCACCTACGAGCAGTACTTC.

The chain is built from TRBV20-1 and TRBJ1-1; D remains ambiguous. The CDR3 has 9 residues. CDR1 is DFQATT and CDR2 is SNEGSKA in the germline V gene (reference sequence). Trimming pared 0 bases from V and 11 bases from J, leaving 4 bases between. The CDR3 DNA sequence: TGCAGTGCTAGAGAGGGCGCTTTCTTT. Amino acid sequence: CSAREGAFF.

The chain's CDR3 is CASSPGTAYNEQFF. CDR3 sequence (DNA): TGTGCCAGCAGCCCCGGGACAGCCTACAATGAGCAGTTCTTC. V is TRBV27 and J is TRBJ2-1; 7 bases match TRBD1. The CDR3 runs 14 residues. The junction had 4 bases not matched to a gene; V was cut back by 6 bases and J by 2 bases. Germline V gene sequence: CDR1 MNHEY, CDR2 SMNVEV (reference sequence).

The V call is TRBV29-1, the J call TRBJ2-1, with 15 bases fitting TRBD2. This CDR3 spans 16 amino acids. J gave up 6 bases and V 0 bases, and 3 bases lay outside the gene matches. Germline V CDR1 and CDR2: SQVTM, ANQGSEA. The CDR3 protein is CSVEDWTSGRVNEQFF. CDR3 coding DNA: TGCAGCGTTGAAGATTGGACTAGCGGGAGGGTCAATGAGCAGTTCTTC.

The rearrangement uses TRBV7-2 and TRBJ1-4, with 7 nucleotides matching TRBD1. J was trimmed by 11 bases and V by 2 bases; bases with no gene match: 17. CDR3 length equals 17 residues. Germline V CDR1 and CDR2: SGHTA, FQGNSA. The CDR3 here is CASSLSQIDRVDGKLFF. CDR3 in DNA: TGTGCCAGCAGCTTATCACAAATCGACAGGGTGGACGGGAAACTGTTTTTT.

This clone is a singleton in its sample. The CDR3 nucleotides read TGTGCCAGCAGCTCTATACCTGACTCGCAATACGAGCAGTACTTC. This encodes CASSSIPDSQYEQYF. This chain uses TRBV7-6 with TRBJ2-7; D is uncertain. CDR1 is SGHVS and CDR2 is FNYEAQ in the germline V gene. V lost 4 bases and J lost 4, with 17 bases in between. There are 15 residues in the CDR3.

This sequence joins TRBV25-1 and TRBJ1-1; 7 bases agree with TRBD1. Germline CDR1 MGHDK, CDR2 SYGVNS. The CDR3 spans 13 residues. V trimming: 4 bases; J trimming: 4 bases; junction bases outside the gene matches: 3. CDR3 amino acids: CASSAGTATEAFF. The DNA of the CDR3 is TGTGCCAGCAGTGCGGGGACAGCCACTGAAGCTTTCTTT.

About this clone: At one boundary the junction diverges from the germline segment, which might be a read error. The gene calls are TRBV5-1 and TRBJ2-3, with 8 bases matching TRBD2. The CDR3 runs to 16 residues. CDR1 is SGHRS and CDR2 is YFSETQ in the germline V gene. The CDR3, as DNA: TGCGCCAGCAGCCCGCTGGGCCCGTACGGGGGGGCCGAAAATGACTTT. This sequence encodes CASSPLGPYGGAENDF.

The rearrangement links TRBV7-9 to TRBJ2-1, with 8 bases lining up with TRBD2. V lost 1 base, J lost 4 bases, and 3 bases stayed unmatched. The CDR3 consists of 15 residues. Germline loops: CDR1 SEHNR, CDR2 FQNEAQ (reference sequence). The CDR3 region has the DNA TGTGCCAGCAGCTTAGGAGCGGGAGTATACAATGAGCAGTTCTTC. Protein product: CASSLGAGVYNEQFF.

The chain couples TRBV6-5 to TRBJ1-6; D is undetermined. The ends were cut back, 2 bases at V and 6 bases at J, with 8 bases in the middle. CDR1 is MNHEY and CDR2 is SVGAGI in the germline V gene. This CDR3 contains 14 residues. In nucleotides, the CDR3 is TGTGCCAGCAGTTACCTTCCGGGTAATTCACCCCTCCACTTT. Translated, it gives CASSYLPGNSPLHF.

The J gene is TRBJ2-2, the V gene TRBV5-6, with D possibly matching TRBD2 (7 bases). The CDR3 is 16 amino acids. Trimming left V 5 bases short and J 4 bases short, with 18 bases between. Per the germline V gene, CDR1 is SGHDT and CDR2 is YYEEEE. The DNA of the CDR3 is TGTGCCAGCAGGTCGGGGGAGGGGGAAAGCACCGGGGAGCTGTTTTTT. Translated: CASRSGEGESTGELFF.

The genes are TRBV11-2 and TRBJ2-7; the match to TRBD2 covers 7 bases. Trimming at V came to 2 bases and at J to 7 bases, leaving 11 bases not matched to a gene. In germline, CDR1 is SGHAT, CDR2 FQNNGV. The CDR3 is made up of 15 amino acids. The CDR3 nucleotides are TGTGCCAGCAGCTTAATGCCGGGGGGACGGGCAGAGCAGTACTTC. Amino acids: CASSLMPGGRAEQYF. Looking up the rest from reference TRBV11-2 and TRBJ2-7 gives the full variable domain: EAGVAQSPRYKIIEKRQSVAFWCNPISGHATLYWYQQILGQGPKLLIQFQNNGVVDDSQLPKDRFSAERLKGVDSTLKIQPAKLEDSAVYLCASSLMPGGRAEQYFGPGTRLTVT.

This clone was found once. The V call is TRBV27, the J call TRBJ1-1, with D possibly being TRBD1 (6 bases). The CDR3 is made up of 13 amino acids. Trimming cost V 3 bases and J 5 bases, with 10 bases left between them. The germline CDR1 and CDR2 sequences are MNHEY and SMNVEV (reference sequence). CDR3 DNA: TGTGCCAGCAGTTTGGGGGCAGTTACTGAAGCTTTCTTT. It is translated as CASSLGAVTEAFF.

The chain recombines TRBV4-3 with TRBJ1-2; D uncertain. The CDR3 length is 14 residues. V lost 0 bases, J lost 6 bases, and 11 bases lay in between. Germline-derived CDR1 and CDR2 are LGHNA and YSLEER. The chain's CDR3 is CASSQERQAHGYTF. CDR3 sequence (DNA): TGCGCCAGCAGCCAAGAAAGACAAGCCCATGGCTACACCTTC.

This rearrangement joins TRBV7-8 to TRBJ2-2; 12 nucleotides line up with TRBD2. The germline CDR1 and CDR2 sequences are SGHVS and FQNEAQ. V lost 5 bases, J lost 9 bases, and 7 bases stayed unmatched. The CDR3 consists of 15 residues. The CDR3 nucleotides read TGTGCCAGCAGCCACGGACTAGCGGGGTCCTGGGAGCTGTTTTTT. It is translated as CASSHGLAGSWELFF.

This chain links TRBV7-2 with TRBJ1-1; D not certain. The ends were cut back, 3 bases at V and 4 bases at J, with 6 bases in the middle. CDR3 length: 12 residues. The V gene's germline CDR1 is SGHTA and CDR2 FQGNSA. In nucleotides, the CDR3 is TGTGCCAGCAGCTTTTCGCGCACTGAAGCTTTCTTT. Amino acid sequence: CASSFSRTEAFF.

V and J are TRBV7-9 and TRBJ1-2, with 11 bases aligning to TRBD1. CDR3 length: 14 amino acids. The germline gives CDR1 SEHNR, CDR2 FQNEAQ (reference sequence). J lost 6 bases, V lost 3 bases, and 3 bases had no gene match. In DNA, the CDR3 is TGTGCCAGCAGCTTGGGACAGGGGGTCGATGGCTACACCTTC. Amino acids: CASSLGQGVDGYTF.

The V gene is TRBV27, the J gene TRBJ2-7, with 11 bases that match TRBD2. Germline V lookup: CDR1 MNHEY, CDR2 SMNVEV (reference sequence). The CDR3 runs to 17 residues. Trimming took 6 bases from V and 3 from J; bases not matched to a gene: 13. In DNA form, the CDR3 reads TGTGCCAGCAGGCCCCAGACAGCAACTAGCGGGAGCTACGAGCAGTACTTC. Its translation is CASRPQTATSGSYEQYF.

V gene TRBV4-1 combines with J gene TRBJ2-2, with a tentative D call TRBD2 (7 bases). V was pared by 3 bases and J by 0 bases, with 17 bases between. The V gene's germline CDR1 is MGHRA and CDR2 YSYEKL. The CDR3 sequence is 18 residues long. This CDR3 is CASSQPWGGAANTGELFF. The CDR3 nucleotides are TGCGCCAGCAGCCAGCCCTGGGGGGGGGCCGCGAACACCGGGGAGCTGTTTTTT.

This sequence joins TRBV7-8 and TRBJ1-2; D is unclear. Germline values: CDR1 SGHVS, CDR2 FQNEAQ. Trimming shortened V by 2 bases and J by 3 bases, and 7 bases separated the two germline ends. The CDR3 is 13 residues long. CDR3 in amino acids: CASSLRQDYGYTF. CDR3 coding DNA: TGTGCCAGCAGCTTAAGACAAGACTATGGCTACACCTTC.